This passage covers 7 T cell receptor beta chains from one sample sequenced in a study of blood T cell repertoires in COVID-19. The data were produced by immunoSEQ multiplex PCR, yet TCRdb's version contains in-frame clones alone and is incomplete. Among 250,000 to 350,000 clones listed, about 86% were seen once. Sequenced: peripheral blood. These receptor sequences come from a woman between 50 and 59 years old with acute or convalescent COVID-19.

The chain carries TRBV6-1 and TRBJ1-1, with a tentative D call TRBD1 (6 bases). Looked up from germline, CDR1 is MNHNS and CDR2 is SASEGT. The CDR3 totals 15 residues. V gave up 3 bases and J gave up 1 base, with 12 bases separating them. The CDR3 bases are TGTGCCAGCAGTGATTGGGGAGGGGGGAACACTGAAGCTTTCTTT. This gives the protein CASSDWGGGNTEAFF.

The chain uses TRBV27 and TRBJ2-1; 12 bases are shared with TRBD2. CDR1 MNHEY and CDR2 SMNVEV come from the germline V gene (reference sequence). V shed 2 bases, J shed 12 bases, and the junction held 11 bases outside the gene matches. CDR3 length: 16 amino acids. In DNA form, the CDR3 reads TGTGCCAGCAGTTTAGCGTCGTCTAGCGGGGGGGTTGTGCAGTTCTTC. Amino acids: CASSLASSSGGVVQFF.

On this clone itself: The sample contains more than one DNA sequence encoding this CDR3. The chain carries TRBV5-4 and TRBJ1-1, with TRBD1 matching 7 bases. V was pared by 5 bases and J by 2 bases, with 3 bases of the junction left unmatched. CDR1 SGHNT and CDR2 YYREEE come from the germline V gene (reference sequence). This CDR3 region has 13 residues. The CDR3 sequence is CASSRQGNTEAFF. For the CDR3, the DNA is TGTGCCAGCAGTCGACAGGGAAACACTGAAGCTTTCTTT.

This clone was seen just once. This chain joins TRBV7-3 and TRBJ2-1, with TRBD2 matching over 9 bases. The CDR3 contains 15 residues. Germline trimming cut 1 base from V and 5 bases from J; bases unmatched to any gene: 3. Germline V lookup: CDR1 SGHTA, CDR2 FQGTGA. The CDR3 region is CASSLRASGDNEQFF. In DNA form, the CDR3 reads TGTGCCAGCAGCTTAAGGGCTAGCGGGGACAATGAGCAGTTCTTC. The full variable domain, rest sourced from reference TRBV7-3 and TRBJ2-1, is GAGVSQTPSNKVTEKGKYVELRCDPISGHTALYWYRQSLGQGPEFLIYFQGTGAADDSGLPNDRFFAVRPEGSVSTLKIQRTERGDSAVYLCASSLRASGDNEQFFGPGTRLTVL.

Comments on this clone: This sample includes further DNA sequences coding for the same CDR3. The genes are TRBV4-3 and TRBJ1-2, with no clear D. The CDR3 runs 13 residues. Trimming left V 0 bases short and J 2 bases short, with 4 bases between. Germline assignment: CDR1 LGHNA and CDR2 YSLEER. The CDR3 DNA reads TGCGCCAGCAGCCAAGATCGGAACTATGGCTACACCTTC. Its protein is CASSQDRNYGYTF.

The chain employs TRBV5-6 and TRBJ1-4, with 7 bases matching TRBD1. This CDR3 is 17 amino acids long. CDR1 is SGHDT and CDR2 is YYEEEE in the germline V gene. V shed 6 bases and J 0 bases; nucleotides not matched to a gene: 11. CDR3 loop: CASKGGQEFATNEKLFF. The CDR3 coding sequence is TGTGCCAGCAAAGGTGGACAGGAGTTTGCAACTAATGAAAAACTGTTTTTT. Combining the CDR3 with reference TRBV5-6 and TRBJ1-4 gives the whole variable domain DAGVTQSPTHLIKTRGQQVTLRCSPKSGHDTVSWYQQALGQGPQFIFQYYEEEERQRGNFPDRFSGHQFPNYSSELNVNALLLGDSALYLCASKGGQEFATNEKLFFGSGTQLSVL.

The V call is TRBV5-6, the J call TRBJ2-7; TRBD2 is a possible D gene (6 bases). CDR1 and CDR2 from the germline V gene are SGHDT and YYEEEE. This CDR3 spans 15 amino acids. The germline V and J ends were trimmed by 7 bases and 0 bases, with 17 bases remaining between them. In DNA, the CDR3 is TGTGCCAGCTCCGGGGGACCCAGGAGCTCCTACGAGCAGTACGTC. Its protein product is CASSGGPRSSYEQYV.